This T cell receptor (beta chain) was documented in a study of cytotoxic CD8 clonotypes in ibrutinib-treated CLL. About the research overall: Some 25 partial and 2 complete responses; at median roughly 68 months, roughly 15 remitted, around 12 progressed. Response material was collected after a median around 12 months of treatment, range 6 to 36.

For TCR beta libraries, roughly 2.2 micrograms of genomic DNA were obtained from cryopreserved PBMCs. The CDR3 covers 14 residues. Germline CDR1 and CDR2: MNHEY and SVGAGI. V was trimmed by 2 bases and J by 0 bases, leaving 8 bases between them. Study conclusions and caveats: Sustained-remission patients were sampled at one set of times and progressing patients at different ones.

Some clones are missing from TCRdb's copy, which holds only in-frame ones; the method was immunoSEQ multiplex PCR. This table has approximately 20,000 clones, 81% appearing once. To note about this clone: Its antigen is currently unknown.

This chain uses TRBV6-5 with TRBJ2-7; no clear D gene. The material sequenced was PBMCs, taken before ibrutinib treatment. This clonotype was obtained from a human donor with chronic lymphocytic leukemia. In DNA form, the CDR3 reads TGTGCCAGCAGTTACGGCAGGAACTCCTACGAGCAGTACTTC. This gives the protein CASSYGRNSYEQYF.